These 29 T cell receptor beta chains share one sample of origin, sequenced in a study of response to subunit inactivated influenza vaccine. TCRdb re-called the RT-PCR reads with MiXCR, one entry per CDR3 protein. The sample yields about 520,000 distinct CDR3 sequences, about 25% seen once. Source: CD4+ T cells sorted from PBMCs, taken more than 4 days after vaccination. The receptors here all came from a man aged 50-60 years who received an inactivated influenza vaccine.

The chain carries TRBV24-1 and TRBJ2-5; 9 bases match TRBD1. This CDR3 has 16 amino acids. V dropped 7 bases and J dropped 5; count of bases not matched to a gene: 13. From germline, CDR1 is KGHDR and CDR2 SFDVKD. CDR3 amino acids: CATSLTQDRGRETQYF. CDR3 DNA sequence: TGTGCCACCAGCCTCACTCAGGACAGGGGAAGGGAGACCCAGTACTTC.

As for this clonotype: Compared with germline, one end of the junction differs, possibly owing to a read error. The chain links TRBV5-6 to TRBJ2-1, with D perhaps TRBD1 (6 bases). Germline V gene data show CDR1 as SGHDT and CDR2 as YYEEEE. The CDR3 consists of 14 residues. CDR3 in amino acids: CASSYERIQGPQFF. CDR3 bases: TGTGCGAGCAGCTATGAGAGAATACAGGGCCCTCAGTTCTTC.

The rearrangement links TRBV10-3 to TRBJ1-2; no firm D call. CDR1 ENHRY and CDR2 SYGVKD come from the germline V gene. The CDR3 loop spans 11 amino acids. V lost 5 bases, J lost 6 bases, and 7 bases lay in between. The CDR3 spells CAISLGDGYTF. CDR3 bases: TGTGCCATCAGTCTGGGCGATGGCTACACCTTC.

This clonotype came up a few times. This chain connects TRBV10-3 to TRBJ2-2, with 8 bases fitting TRBD2. The CDR3 length is 16 residues. Trimming removed 4 bases from V and 6 bases from J; junction bases left unmatched: 10. Germline CDR1 is ENHRY and CDR2 is SYGVKD. The CDR3 protein is CAISGGAGGPSGELFF. As DNA, the CDR3 is TGTGCCATCAGTGGAGGGGCGGGAGGCCCTTCCGGGGAGCTGTTTTTT.

This clonotype was seen a handful of times. The chain has TRBV4-1 and TRBJ2-5, with a possible D match to TRBD2 (6 bases). Germline lookup yields CDR1 MGHRA and CDR2 YSYEKL. V was clipped by 3 bases and J by 7 bases, with 12 bases between them. CDR3 length: 13 residues. This CDR3 is CASSQDYTGTQYF. The CDR3 coding sequence is TGCGCCAGCAGCCAGGACTATACAGGGACCCAGTACTTC.

This clonotype turned up a few times. The chain couples TRBV7-2 to TRBJ2-7; D may be TRBD1 (6 bases). CDR1 is SGHTA, CDR2 FQGNSA, per germline. V lost 1 base, J lost 2 bases, and 15 bases lay in between. The CDR3 spans 16 residues. The DNA of the CDR3 is TGTGCCAGCAGCTTAGGACCCCAGGGGCGCACCTACGAGCAGTACTTC. This encodes CASSLGPQGRTYEQYF.

The genes are TRBV5-1 and TRBJ2-5; unclear D gene. This CDR3 is 14 amino acids long. Germline V CDR1 and CDR2: SGHRS, YFSETQ. With 2 bases removed from V and 0 bases from J, the gap between germline ends came to 8 bases. The CDR3 DNA follows: TGCGCCAGCAGCTTCAACACGGACCAAGAGACCCAGTACTTC. It yields the protein CASSFNTDQETQYF.

The chain is built from TRBV27 and TRBJ2-1, with 8 bases aligning to TRBD2. Per the germline V gene, CDR1 is MNHEY and CDR2 is SMNVEV (reference sequence). V lost 5 bases, J lost 8 bases, and 11 bases stayed unmatched. CDR3 length: 15 residues. As DNA, the CDR3 is TGTGCCAGCAGTCCATGGAACGGGGGGGCACATGAGCAGTTCTTC. This encodes CASSPWNGGAHEQFF.

This clonotype turned up a few times. Germline is not matched at one junction end, which may reflect a read error. The genes are TRBV11-2 and TRBJ2-7; the D is unclear. Germline V CDR1 and CDR2: SGHAT, FQNNGV. The CDR3 consists of 13 residues. CDR3 DNA sequence: TGTGCCAGCAGCCAGGAACTATCCCTCCCCGCGGTCTTC. This encodes CASSQELSLPAVF.

In this sample, this clonotype turned up a few times. This chain links TRBV5-1 with TRBJ2-1; D is perhaps TRBD1 or TRBD2 (6 bases each). The CDR3 runs to 14 residues. Per the germline V gene, CDR1 is SGHRS and CDR2 is YFSETQ. V dropped 3 bases and J dropped 7 bases, with 14 bases sitting between them. The CDR3 nucleotides read TGCGCCAGCAGCTGGAGGGGGGCTAGTAATGAGCAGTTCTTC. This sequence encodes CASSWRGASNEQFF.

The gene calls are TRBV11-2 and TRBJ1-6, with TRBD1 matching over 10 bases. This CDR3 is 16 amino acids long. V lost 5 bases, J lost 6 bases, and 7 bases stayed unmatched. Per germline, CDR1 SGHAT and CDR2 FQNNGV. CDR3 nucleotide sequence: TGTGCCAGCAGCCCGACAGGGGGCATCCGTAATTCACCCCTCCACTTT. It specifies CASSPTGGIRNSPLHF.

This chain joins TRBV6-1 and TRBJ2-5; D might be TRBD2 (5 bases). The CDR3 sequence is 16 residues long. Trimming removed 3 bases from V and 2 bases from J, with 16 bases in between. Germline V gene data show CDR1 as MNHNS and CDR2 as SASEGT. The CDR3 coding sequence is TGTGCCAGCAGTGATTTTGGAGGACTGAGGCAAGAGACCCAGTACTTC. Amino acids: CASSDFGGLRQETQYF.

This clonotype was detected a few times. The genes are TRBV12-3 or TRBV12-4 and TRBJ2-3; 11 nucleotides line up with TRBD2. The CDR3 is made up of 16 amino acids. V shed 6 bases, J shed 3 bases, and the junction held 8 bases outside the gene matches. The CDR3 nucleotides read TGTGCCAGCAGGCCACTAGCGGGAGCTGGGACAGATACGCAGTATTTT. Protein sequence: CASRPLAGAGTDTQYF.

V is TRBV11-2 and J is TRBJ2-7, with 10 bases identical to TRBD2. J lost 4 bases, V lost 1 base, and 16 bases had no gene match. This CDR3 comprises 19 residues. The germline V gene encodes CDR1 SGHAT and CDR2 FQNNGV. The CDR3 DNA reads as TGTGCCAGCAGCTTAGGTCCGAGCGGGAGGGCCTTCCCCCATTACGAGCAGTACTTC. It yields the protein CASSLGPSGRAFPHYEQYF.

The chain joins TRBV5-1 to TRBJ1-4; D unclear. In germline, CDR1 is SGHRS, CDR2 YFSETQ. Between the trimmed V and J ends, which lost 2 bases and 6 bases, there was a span of 14 bases. The CDR3 has 15 amino acids. The CDR3 reads CASSLTGRRDEKLFF. The CDR3 DNA follows: TGCGCCAGCAGCTTAACCGGGAGAAGGGATGAAAAACTGTTTTTT.

The chain links TRBV24-1 to TRBJ2-3; 7 bases match TRBD2. This CDR3 has 14 residues. Germline V gene lookup returns CDR1 KGHDR and CDR2 SFDVKD. The ends lost 6 bases at V and 1 base at J; junction bases unmatched: 3. CDR3 amino acids: CATSLAERTDTQYF. Here the CDR3 DNA reads TGTGCCACCAGTCTAGCGGAGCGCACAGATACGCAGTATTTT.

The rearrangement uses TRBV11-2 and TRBJ1-5; no clear D. Trimming removed 1 base from V and 0 bases from J, with 10 bases in between. CDR3 length equals 16 residues. CDR1 is SGHAT, CDR2 FQNNGV, per germline. CDR3 in amino acids: CASSLVGSYSNQPQHF. The CDR3 DNA sequence: TGTGCCAGCAGCTTAGTAGGCAGTTATAGCAATCAGCCCCAGCATTTT.

The chain is built from TRBV2 and TRBJ2-3; 9 bases agree with TRBD2. Germline lookup yields CDR1 SNHLY and CDR2 FYNNEI. Trimming took 6 bases from V and 4 from J; bases not matched to a gene: 5. The CDR3 runs to 14 residues. The CDR3 DNA reads TGTGCCAGCAGGGGCGGGAGGGCGGCAGATACGCAGTATTTT. Encoded protein: CASRGGRAADTQYF.

The table lists this clonotype with a few counts. The chain recombines TRBV18 with TRBJ1-1; D gene ambiguous. The CDR3 loop spans 12 amino acids. In germline, CDR1 is KGHSH, CDR2 LQKENI. Trimming left V 3 bases short and J 5 bases short, with 7 bases between. CDR3 nucleotides: TGTGCCAGCTCACCGAGCGAGACTGAAGCTTTCTTT. It is translated as CASSPSETEAFF.

The chain combines TRBV5-1 with TRBJ2-1; D is undetermined. Germline lookup yields CDR1 SGHRS and CDR2 YFSETQ. Trimming pared 1 base from V and 8 bases from J, leaving 13 bases between. This CDR3 is built from 14 residues. This chain's CDR3 is CASSLQFLDYEQFF. The CDR3 DNA reads TGCGCCAGCAGCTTGCAATTCTTGGATTATGAGCAGTTCTTC.

This clonotype was observed a few times. V gene TRBV10-1 combines with J gene TRBJ1-2; D unresolved. With 0 bases removed from V and 5 bases from J, the gap between germline ends came to 7 bases. This CDR3 is built from 13 residues. The V gene's germline CDR1 is WNHNN and CDR2 SYGVQD (reference sequence). CDR3 coding DNA: TGCGCCAGCAGTGAGTCGACCGGGTATGGCTACACCTTC. Encoded protein: CASSESTGYGYTF.

This clonotype was found a few times. V is TRBV5-1 and J is TRBJ2-1, with 12 nucleotides matching TRBD2. CDR3 size: 15 residues. Germline CDR1 and CDR2: SGHRS and YFSETQ. The ends lost 4 bases at V and 12 bases at J; junction bases unmatched: 11. Here the CDR3 reads CASSTTSGGPFGQFF. The CDR3 bases are TGCGCCAGCAGCACGACTAGCGGGGGCCCTTTCGGGCAGTTCTTC.

This clonotype was seen a few times. The chain is built from TRBV6-1 and TRBJ1-6; tentatively, D is TRBD1 (6 bases). Germline CDR1 MNHNS, CDR2 SASEGT. The CDR3 runs to 14 residues. V lost 1 base and J lost 7, with 8 bases in between. The CDR3 protein is CASSEVGGNSPLHF. The DNA for the CDR3 is TGTGCCAGCAGTGAAGTAGGGGGAAATTCACCCCTCCACTTT.

This clonotype was found many times. The gene calls are TRBV18 and TRBJ2-3; D remains ambiguous. V gave up 0 bases and J gave up 0 bases, with 13 bases separating them. Germline-derived CDR1 and CDR2 are KGHSH and LQKENI. This CDR3 has 17 amino acids. CDR3 in amino acids: CASSPPVFAPSTDTQYF. The CDR3 bases are TGTGCCAGCTCACCACCGGTTTTTGCACCGAGCACAGATACGCAGTATTTT.

This clonotype was counted between two and nine times. The CDR3: CSARDQLEQYF. The DNA of the CDR3 is TGCAGTGCTAGAGATCAGCTCGAGCAGTACTTC. This chain connects TRBV20-1 to TRBJ2-7; unclear D gene. Germline loops: CDR1 DFQATT, CDR2 SNEGSKA (reference sequence). Trimming took off 0 bases at V and 6 bases at J, with 6 bases between the two ends. The CDR3 totals 11 residues.

This clonotype has a single count. This chain uses TRBV7-9 with TRBJ2-2, with D hard to call. Germline loops: CDR1 SEHNR, CDR2 FQNEAQ (reference sequence). CDR3 length: 14 amino acids. V dropped 5 bases and J dropped 3 bases, with 10 bases sitting between them. This chain's CDR3 is CASSARKDTGELFF. The CDR3 DNA reads TGTGCCAGCAGCGCCAGGAAAGACACCGGGGAGCTGTTTTTT. Full variable domain (remainder filled in from reference TRBV7-9 and TRBJ2-2): DTGVSQNPRHKITKRGQNVTFRCDPISEHNRLYWYRQTLGQGPEFLTYFQNEAQLEKSRLLSDRFSAERPKGSFSTLEIQRTEQGDSAMYLCASSARKDTGELFFGEGSRLTVL.

This chain connects TRBV7-2 to TRBJ2-5; no clear D. This CDR3 spans 17 amino acids. Per germline, CDR1 SGHTA and CDR2 FQGNSA. Trimming left V 4 bases short and J 3 bases short, with 21 bases between. CDR3 protein: CASSYGPGNLLKETQYF. The DNA for the CDR3 is TGTGCCAGCAGCTACGGACCCGGAAATCTACTGAAAGAGACCCAGTACTTC.

The chain carries TRBV10-3 and TRBJ2-5, with 7 bases aligning to TRBD1. Germline lookup yields CDR1 ENHRY and CDR2 SYGVKD. This CDR3 has 12 residues. Trimming took 10 bases from V and 1 from J; bases not matched to a gene: 3. DNA of the CDR3: TGTGCCACCAACAGGGGCCAAGAGACCCAGTACTTC. This translates into CATNRGQETQYF.

This clonotype was found a few times. The chain combines TRBV20-1 with TRBJ2-1, with 9 positions matching TRBD2. The V and J ends lost 0 bases and 6 bases, in that order; junction bases with no gene match: 3. The CDR3 runs 14 residues. Germline V gene lookup returns CDR1 DFQATT and CDR2 SNEGSKA (reference sequence). The CDR3 DNA sequence: TGCAGTGCTAGAGACGCGGGGGGGCTCAATGAGCAGTTCTTC. Encoded protein: CSARDAGGLNEQFF.